These 5 T cell receptor beta chains originate from one sample sequenced in a study of CD8+ T cells in alopecia areata. RNA extraction and reverse transcription yielded cDNA as sequencing template. The method was immunoSEQ multiplex PCR; TCRdb's version includes in-frame clones alone and lacks a portion of them. The top ten hold approximately 4.3% of the sample, which has 150,000 or so clones, around 54% seen once. What was sequenced was CD4+ T cells sorted from blood. The receptors were sampled from a human donor in good health.

This chain links TRBV29-1 with TRBJ1-1; D ambiguous. From germline, CDR1 is SQVTM and CDR2 ANQGSEA. Trimming cost V 5 bases and J 3 bases, with 13 bases left between them. This CDR3 has 13 amino acids. Written as DNA, the CDR3 is TGCAGCGTTTTCCCATTTTCTTACACTGAAGCTTTCTTT. This codes for CSVFPFSYTEAFF.

The chain joins TRBV29-1 to TRBJ2-7, with 8 nucleotides matching TRBD1. CDR3 length: 16 residues. Trimming cost V 0 bases and J 2 bases; bases outside gene matches: 9. The germline V gene encodes CDR1 SQVTM and CDR2 ANQGSEA. The CDR3 DNA is TGCAGCGTTGAAGATACCGGACAGGGACGAACCTACGAGCAGTACTTC. Amino acid sequence: CSVEDTGQGRTYEQYF.

The rearrangement links TRBV5-1 to TRBJ1-1, with a weak D call TRBD1 (5 bases). The CDR3 contains 14 residues. Trimming removed 3 bases from V and 4 bases from J, with 13 bases in between. The germline CDR1 and CDR2 sequences are SGHRS and YFSETQ. The CDR3 DNA reads as TGCGCCAGCAGCTCGCAGGGCGCCGGCACTGAAGCTTTCTTT. Amino acids: CASSSQGAGTEAFF. Together with reference TRBV5-1 and TRBJ1-1, the CDR3 gives the full variable domain: KAGVTQTPRYLIKTRGQQVTLSCSPISGHRSVSWYQQTPGQGLQFLFEYFSETQRNKGNFPGRFSGRQFSNSRSEMNVSTLELGDSALYLCASSSQGAGTEAFFGQGTRLTVV.

The chain links TRBV14 to TRBJ2-1; TRBD2 might be the D (6 bases). The ends were cut back, 0 bases at V and 15 bases at J, with 15 bases in the middle. CDR1 is SGHDN and CDR2 is FVKESK in the germline V gene. CDR3 length equals 13 residues. The CDR3 region is CASSQDLEGKGFF. In DNA, the CDR3 is TGTGCCAGCAGCCAAGATTTGGAGGGCAAGGGGTTCTTC.

This clone was observed a few times. The chain couples TRBV5-1 to TRBJ2-7; D not certain. CDR3 length: 15 amino acids. Per germline, CDR1 SGHRS and CDR2 YFSETQ. V lost 1 base, J lost 4 bases, and 15 bases lay in between. The CDR3, as DNA: TGCGCCAGCAGCTTGACCCTTGGACGGCATTACGAGCAGTACTTC. It specifies CASSLTLGRHYEQYF.